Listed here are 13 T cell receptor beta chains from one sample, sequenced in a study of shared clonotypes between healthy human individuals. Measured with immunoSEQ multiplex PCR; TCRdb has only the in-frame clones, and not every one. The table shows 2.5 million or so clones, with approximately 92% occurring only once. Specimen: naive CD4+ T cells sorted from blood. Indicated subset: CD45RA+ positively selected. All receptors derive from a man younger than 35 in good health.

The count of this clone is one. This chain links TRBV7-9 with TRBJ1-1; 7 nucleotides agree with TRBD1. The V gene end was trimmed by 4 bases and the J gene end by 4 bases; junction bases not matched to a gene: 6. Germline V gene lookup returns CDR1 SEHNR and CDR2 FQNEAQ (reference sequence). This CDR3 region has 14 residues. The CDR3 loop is CASSSTGVSTEAFF. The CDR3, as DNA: TGTGCCAGCAGCTCCACAGGGGTCAGCACTGAAGCTTTCTTT.

The CDR3 protein is CASSLGYPTYNSPLHF. The CDR3 DNA is TGTGCCAGCAGCTTAGGGTACCCCACCTATAATTCACCCCTCCACTTT. This rearrangement joins TRBV13 to TRBJ1-6; D is uncertain. Germline-derived CDR1 and CDR2 are PRHDT and FYEKMQ (reference sequence). The CDR3 has 16 residues. V was shortened by 0 bases and J by 2 bases, with 8 bases between the two germline ends.

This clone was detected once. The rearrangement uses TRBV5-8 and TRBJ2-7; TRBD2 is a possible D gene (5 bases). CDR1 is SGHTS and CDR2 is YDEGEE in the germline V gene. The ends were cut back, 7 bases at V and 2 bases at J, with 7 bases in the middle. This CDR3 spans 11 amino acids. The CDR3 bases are TGTGCCAGCTCCGGGACCTACGAGCAGTACTTC. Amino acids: CASSGTYEQYF. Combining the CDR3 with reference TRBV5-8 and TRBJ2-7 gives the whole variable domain EAGVTQSPTHLIKTRGQQATLRCSPISGHTSVYWYQQALGLGLQFLLWYDEGEERNRGNFPPRFSGRQFPNYSSELNVNALELEDSALYLCASSGTYEQYFGPGTRLTVT.

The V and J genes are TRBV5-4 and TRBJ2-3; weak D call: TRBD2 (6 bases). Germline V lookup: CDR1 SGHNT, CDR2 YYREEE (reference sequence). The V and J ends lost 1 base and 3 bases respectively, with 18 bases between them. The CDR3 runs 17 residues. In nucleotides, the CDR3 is TGTGCCAGCAGCTTGAGGACCCCCCGGGGGACGACAGATACGCAGTATTTT. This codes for CASSLRTPRGTTDTQYF.

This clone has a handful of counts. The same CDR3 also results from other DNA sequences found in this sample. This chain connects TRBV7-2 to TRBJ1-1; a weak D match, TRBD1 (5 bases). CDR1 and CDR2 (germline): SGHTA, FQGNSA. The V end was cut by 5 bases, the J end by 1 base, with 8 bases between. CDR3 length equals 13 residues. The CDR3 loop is CASSLTGNTEAFF. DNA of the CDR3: TGTGCCAGCAGCCTCACAGGGAACACTGAAGCTTTCTTT.

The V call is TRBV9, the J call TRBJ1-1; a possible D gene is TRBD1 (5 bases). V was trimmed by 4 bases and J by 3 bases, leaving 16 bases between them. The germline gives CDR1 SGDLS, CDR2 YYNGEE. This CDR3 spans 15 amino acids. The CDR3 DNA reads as TGTGCCAGCAGCCCGTCCCCCTTAGGGGACACTGAAGCTTTCTTT. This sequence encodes CASSPSPLGDTEAFF.

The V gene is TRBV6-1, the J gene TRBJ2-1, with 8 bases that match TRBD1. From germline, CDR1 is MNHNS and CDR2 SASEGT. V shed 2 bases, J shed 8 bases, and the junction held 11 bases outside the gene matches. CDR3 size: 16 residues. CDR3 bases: TGTGCCAGCAGTGAACCTTGGGACAGGATTAGCGATGAGCAGTTCTTC. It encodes CASSEPWDRISDEQFF.

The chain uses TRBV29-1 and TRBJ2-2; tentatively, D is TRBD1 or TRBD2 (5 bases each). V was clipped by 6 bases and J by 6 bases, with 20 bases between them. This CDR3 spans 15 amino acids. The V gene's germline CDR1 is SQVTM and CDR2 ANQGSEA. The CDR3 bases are TGCAGCGTCGCGGACAAGAGCGGTTTTCCCGGGGAGCTGTTTTTT. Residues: CSVADKSGFPGELFF.

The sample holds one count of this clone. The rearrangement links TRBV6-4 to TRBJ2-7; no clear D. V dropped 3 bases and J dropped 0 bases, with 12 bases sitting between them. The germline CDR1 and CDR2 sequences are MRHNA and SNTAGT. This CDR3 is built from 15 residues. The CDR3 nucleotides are TGTGCCAGCAGTGATGACGGCCTCATCTCCTACGAGCAGTACTTC. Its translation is CASSDDGLISYEQYF.

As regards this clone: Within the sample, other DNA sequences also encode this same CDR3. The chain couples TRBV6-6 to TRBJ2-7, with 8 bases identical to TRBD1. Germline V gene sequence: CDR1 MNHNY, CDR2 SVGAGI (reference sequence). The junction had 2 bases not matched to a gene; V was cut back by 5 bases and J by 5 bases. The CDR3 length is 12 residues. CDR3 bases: TGTGCCAGCAGTCGACAGGGGAACGAGCAGTACTTC. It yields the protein CASSRQGNEQYF.

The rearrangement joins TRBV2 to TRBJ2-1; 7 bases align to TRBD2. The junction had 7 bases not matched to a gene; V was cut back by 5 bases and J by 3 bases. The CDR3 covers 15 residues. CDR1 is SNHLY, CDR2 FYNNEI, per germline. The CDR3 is CASSRTSLLYNEQFF. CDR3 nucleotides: TGTGCCAGCAGTAGGACTAGTCTGCTCTACAATGAGCAGTTCTTC.

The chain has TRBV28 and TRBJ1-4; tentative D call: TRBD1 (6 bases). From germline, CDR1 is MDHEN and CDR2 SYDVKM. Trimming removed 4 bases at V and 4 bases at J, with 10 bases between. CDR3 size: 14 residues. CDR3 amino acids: CASSSGDNNEKLFF. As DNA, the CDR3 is TGTGCCAGCAGTTCCGGGGACAATAATGAAAAACTGTTTTTT.

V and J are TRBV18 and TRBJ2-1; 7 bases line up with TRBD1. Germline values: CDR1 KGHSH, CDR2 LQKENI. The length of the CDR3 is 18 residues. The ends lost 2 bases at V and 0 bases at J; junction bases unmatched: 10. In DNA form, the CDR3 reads TGTGCCAGCTCACCAAACCGTATTGGGACAGCCTCCTACAATGAGCAGTTCTTC. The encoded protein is CASSPNRIGTASYNEQFF.